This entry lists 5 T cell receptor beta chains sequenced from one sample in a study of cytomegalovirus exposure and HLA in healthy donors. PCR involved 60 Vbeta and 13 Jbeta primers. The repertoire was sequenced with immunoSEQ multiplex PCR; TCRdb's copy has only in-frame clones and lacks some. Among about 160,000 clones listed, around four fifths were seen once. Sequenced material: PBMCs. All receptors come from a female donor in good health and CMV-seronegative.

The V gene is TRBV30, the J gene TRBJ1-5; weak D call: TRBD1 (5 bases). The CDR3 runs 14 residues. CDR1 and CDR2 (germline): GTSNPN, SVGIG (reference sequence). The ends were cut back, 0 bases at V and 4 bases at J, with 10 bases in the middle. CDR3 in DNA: TGTGCCTGGAGTGTAGGGGCCCTGAATCAGCCCCAGCATTTT. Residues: CAWSVGALNQPQHF.

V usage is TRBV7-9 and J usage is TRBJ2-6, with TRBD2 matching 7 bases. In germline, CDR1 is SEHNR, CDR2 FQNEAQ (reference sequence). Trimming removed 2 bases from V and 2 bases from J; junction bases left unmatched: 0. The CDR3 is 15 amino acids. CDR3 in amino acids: CASSLRGAGANVLTF. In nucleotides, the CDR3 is TGTGCCAGCAGCTTACGGGGGGCTGGGGCCAACGTCCTGACTTTC.

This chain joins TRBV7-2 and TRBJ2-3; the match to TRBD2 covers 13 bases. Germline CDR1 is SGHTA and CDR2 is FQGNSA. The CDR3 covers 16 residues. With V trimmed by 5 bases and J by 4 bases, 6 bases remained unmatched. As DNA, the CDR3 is TGTGCCAGCAGCCGTACTAGCGGGGGGGGGTCAGATACGCAGTATTTT. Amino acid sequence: CASSRTSGGGSDTQYF.

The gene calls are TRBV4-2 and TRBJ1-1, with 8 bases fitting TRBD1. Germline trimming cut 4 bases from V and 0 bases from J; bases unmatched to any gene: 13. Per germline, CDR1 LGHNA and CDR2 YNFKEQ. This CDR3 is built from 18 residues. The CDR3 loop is CASSLNAGQASMNTEAFF. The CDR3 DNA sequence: TGTGCCAGCAGCCTCAATGCGGGACAGGCCTCCATGAACACTGAAGCTTTCTTT.

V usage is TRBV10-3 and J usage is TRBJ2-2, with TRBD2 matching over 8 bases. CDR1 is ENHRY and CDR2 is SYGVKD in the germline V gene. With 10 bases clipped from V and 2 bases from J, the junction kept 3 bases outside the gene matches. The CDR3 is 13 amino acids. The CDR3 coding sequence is TGTGCCACAGGGACTAGTAACACCGGGGAGCTGTTTTTT. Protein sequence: CATGTSNTGELFF.